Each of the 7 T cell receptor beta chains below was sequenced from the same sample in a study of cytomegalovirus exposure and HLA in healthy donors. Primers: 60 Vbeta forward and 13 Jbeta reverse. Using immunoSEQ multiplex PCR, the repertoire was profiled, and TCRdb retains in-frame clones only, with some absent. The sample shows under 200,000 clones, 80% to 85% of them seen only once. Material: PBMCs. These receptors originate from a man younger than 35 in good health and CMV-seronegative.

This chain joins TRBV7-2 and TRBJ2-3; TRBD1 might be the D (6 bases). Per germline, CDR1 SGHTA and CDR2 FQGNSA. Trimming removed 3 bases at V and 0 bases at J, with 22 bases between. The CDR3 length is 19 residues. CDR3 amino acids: CASSFYRWVRQASTDTQYF. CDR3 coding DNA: TGTGCCAGCAGCTTCTATAGGTGGGTGAGACAGGCCAGCACAGATACGCAGTATTTT.

The CDR3 protein is CASSLDPGGTGELFF. DNA for the CDR3: TGCGCCAGCAGCTTGGATCCAGGGGGCACCGGGGAGCTGTTTTTT. The chain uses TRBV5-1 and TRBJ2-2; 7 bases map to TRBD1. J lost 4 bases, V lost 0 bases, and 3 bases had no gene match. CDR3 length equals 15 residues. Germline loops: CDR1 SGHRS, CDR2 YFSETQ.

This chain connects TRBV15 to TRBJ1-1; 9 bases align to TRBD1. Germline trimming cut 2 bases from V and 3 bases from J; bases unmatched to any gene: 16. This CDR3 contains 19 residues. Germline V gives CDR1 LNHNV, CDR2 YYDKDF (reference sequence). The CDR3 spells CATSRPVRDRAFSHTEAFF. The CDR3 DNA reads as TGTGCCACCAGCAGACCGGTCCGGGACAGGGCATTTTCGCACACTGAAGCTTTCTTT. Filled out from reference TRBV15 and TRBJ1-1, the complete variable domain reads DAMVIQNPRYQVTQFGKPVTLSCSQTLNHNVMYWYQQKSSQAPKLLFHYYDKDFNNEADTPDNFQSRRPNTSFCFLDIRSPGLGDTAMYLCATSRPVRDRAFSHTEAFFGQGTRLTVV.

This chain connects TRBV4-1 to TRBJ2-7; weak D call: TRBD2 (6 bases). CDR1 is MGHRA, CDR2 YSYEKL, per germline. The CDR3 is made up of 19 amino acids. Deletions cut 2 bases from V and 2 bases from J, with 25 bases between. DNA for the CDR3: TGCGCCAGCAGCCAACCGACTAAGGCGGACGGGAGCTTTGCCTACGAGCAGTACTTC. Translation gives CASSQPTKADGSFAYEQYF.

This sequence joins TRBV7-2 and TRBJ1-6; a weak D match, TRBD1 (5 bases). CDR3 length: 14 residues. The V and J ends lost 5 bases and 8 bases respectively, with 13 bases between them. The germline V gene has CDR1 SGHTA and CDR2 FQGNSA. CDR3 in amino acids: CASSLELRDSPLHF. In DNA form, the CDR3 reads TGTGCCAGCAGCCTCGAGCTCAGGGATTCACCCCTCCACTTT. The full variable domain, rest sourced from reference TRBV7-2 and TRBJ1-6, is GAGVSQSPSNKVTEKGKDVELRCDPISGHTALYWYRQSLGQGLEFLIYFQGNSAPDKSGLPSDRFSAERTGGSVSTLTIQRTQQEDSAVYLCASSLELRDSPLHFGNGTRLTVT.

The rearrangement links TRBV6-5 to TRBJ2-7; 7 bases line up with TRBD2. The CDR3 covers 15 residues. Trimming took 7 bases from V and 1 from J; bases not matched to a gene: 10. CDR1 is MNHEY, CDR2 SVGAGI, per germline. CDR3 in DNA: TGTGCCAGCAAAATCCGCGGCGGGGGTTCCTACGAGCAGTACTTC. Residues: CASKIRGGGSYEQYF.

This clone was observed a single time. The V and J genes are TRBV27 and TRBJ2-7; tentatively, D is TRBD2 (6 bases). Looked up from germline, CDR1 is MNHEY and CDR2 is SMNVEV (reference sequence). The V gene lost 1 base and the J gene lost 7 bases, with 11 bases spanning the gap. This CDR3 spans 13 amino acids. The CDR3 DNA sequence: TGTGCCAGCAGTTTATGGGCCGCGGGGGAGCAGTACTTC. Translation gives CASSLWAAGEQYF.